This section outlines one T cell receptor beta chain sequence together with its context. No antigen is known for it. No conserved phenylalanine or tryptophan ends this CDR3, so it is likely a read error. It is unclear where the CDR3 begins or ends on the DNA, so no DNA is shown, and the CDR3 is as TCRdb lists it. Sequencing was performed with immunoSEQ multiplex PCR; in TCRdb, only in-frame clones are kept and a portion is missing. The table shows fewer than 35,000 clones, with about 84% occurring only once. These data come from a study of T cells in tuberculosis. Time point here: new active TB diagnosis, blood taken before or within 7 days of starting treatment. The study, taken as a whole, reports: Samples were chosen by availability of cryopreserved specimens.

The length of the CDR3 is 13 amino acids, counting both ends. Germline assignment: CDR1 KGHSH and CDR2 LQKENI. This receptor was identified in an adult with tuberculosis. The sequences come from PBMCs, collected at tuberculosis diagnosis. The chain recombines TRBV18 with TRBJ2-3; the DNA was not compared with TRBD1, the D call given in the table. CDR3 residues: CASSPPGRGQGRI.